These T cell receptor beta chains were read from a single sample in a study of T cells in Graves' hyperthyroidism and ophthalmopathy. One entry per CDR3 protein, called by TCRdb with MiXCR from the multiplex PCR reads. The profile covers about 400,000 distinct CDR3 sequences, with over 12% appearing a single time and approximately 19% taken by the ten largest. The specimen was blood. These receptor sequences come from a woman aged 60 to 75 with Graves' ophthalmopathy. The CDR3 runs from the conserved cysteine through the conserved F or W. A D gene is named only where the DNA matches it firmly. Expanded clones get a size class; other rows say once, few or many, or leave the size out.

v_call,d_call,clone_size,j_call,cdr3_nt,cdr3_aa
TRBV6-1,TRBD2,few,TRBJ2-2,TGTGCCAGCAGCTCCCGGCGCGGGAGGGCCGAAGGGGAGCTGTTTTTT,CASSSRRGRAEGELFF
TRBV7-9,TRBD2,-,TRBJ2-3,TGTGCCAGCAGCTCTTCATCAACTCCGGGACTAGGTTTTCGTAGCACAGATACGCAGTATTTT,CASSSSSTPGLGFRSTDTQYF
TRBV6-2/TRBV6-3,TRBD2,many,TRBJ2-3,TGTGCCAGCAGTTATGGTGTCAGCGGGAACACAGATACGCAGTATTTT,CASSYGVSGNTDTQYF
TRBV10-3,-,many,TRBJ2-3,TGTGCCATCAGTGAAGGGGTAGATACGCAGTATTTT,CAISEGVDTQYF
TRBV19,TRBD1,few,TRBJ2-3,TGTGCCAGTAGTTCGACGACAGGGTTGACAGATACGCAGTATTTT,CASSSTTGLTDTQYF
TRBV9,-,-,TRBJ2-3,TGTGCCAGCAGCGTATCCGGGACATCAAGCACAGATACGCAGTATTTT,CASSVSGTSSTDTQYF
TRBV20-1,TRBD2,few,TRBJ2-7,TGCAGTGCTAGCCCACCGGGACTAGCGACCTACGAGCAGTACTTC,CSASPPGLATYEQYF
TRBV6-1,-,many,TRBJ1-1,TGTGCCAGCTTATGGGAGACTGAAGCTTTCTTT,CASLWETEAFF
TRBV4-1,TRBD2,once,TRBJ2-7,TGCGCCAGCAGCCAAGAGCCTAGCGGGAACTCCTACGAGCAGTACTTC,CASSQEPSGNSYEQYF
TRBV12-3/TRBV12-4,-,many,TRBJ2-5,TGTGCCAGCAGTTTAGGGTCGGGGACCCAAGAGACCCAGTACTTC,CASSLGSGTQETQYF
TRBV20-1,-,few,TRBJ2-1,TGCAGTGCTAGGGGCCTCCCCAGCAGCAATGAGCAGTTCTTC,CSARGLPSSNEQFF
TRBV9,TRBD1,few,TRBJ1-4,TGTGCCAGCAGCCCTGACAGGGATGAAAAACTGTTTTTT,CASSPDRDEKLFF
TRBV28,-,many,TRBJ1-2,TGTGCCAGCAGTTTAAGGGGAGTGACATCCTATGGCTACACCTTC,CASSLRGVTSYGYTF
TRBV6-1,-,few,TRBJ2-1,TGTGCCAGCACCCCCGGAGCGGGTGAGGGGTCCTACAATGAGCAGTTCTTC,CASTPGAGEGSYNEQFF
TRBV27,TRBD1,many,TRBJ1-2,TGTGCCAGCAGCCCGACAGGGGCAGAAGGCTACACCTTC,CASSPTGAEGYTF
TRBV7-2,TRBD2,many,TRBJ2-3,TGTGCCAGCAGCTTTACTAGCGGTTTCACAGATACGCAGTATTTT,CASSFTSGFTDTQYF
TRBV7-9,-,-,TRBJ2-2,TGTGCCAGCAGCCACCGGACTACTGCAAGCACCGGGGAGCTGTTTTTT,CASSHRTTASTGELFF
TRBV28,TRBD1,few,TRBJ2-6,TGTGCCAGCAGCACGACAGGGTTTGGGGCCAACGTCCTGACTTTC,CASSTTGFGANVLTF
TRBV2,-,many,TRBJ1-5,TGTGCCAGCAGAACACAGGGTGGTCAGCCCCAGCATTTT,CASRTQGGQPQHF
TRBV28,-,-,TRBJ1-4,TGTGCCAGCAACGCCGTCAGGGGTTTATCTAATGAAAAACTGTTTTTT,CASNAVRGLSNEKLFF
TRBV4-2,-,-,TRBJ2-6,TGTGCCAGCGGCCCATCCGACAGGATCATCGCCCCGAAGGCCAACGTCCTGACTTTC,CASGPSDRIIAPKANVLTF
TRBV28,TRBD2,many,TRBJ2-5,TGTGCCAGCAGTTCACGGGAGGGGGAAGAGACCCAGTACTTC,CASSSREGEETQYF
TRBV28,TRBD1,-,TRBJ2-3,TGTGCCAGCAGTTTGTGGACAGGGGGAAGAGATACGCAGTATTTT,CASSLWTGGRDTQYF
TRBV28,-,few,TRBJ1-2,TGTGCCAGCCAGGCTAACTATGGCTACACCTTC,CASQANYGYTF
TRBV20-1,TRBD2,-,TRBJ2-3,TGCAGTGCTGCTAGCGGGAGGTCGGCAGATACGCAGTATTTT,CSAASGRSADTQYF
TRBV7-2,-,-,TRBJ2-7,TGTGCCAGCAGCTTAGTGGGGGGGCAGTACGAGCAGTACTTC,CASSLVGGQYEQYF
TRBV28,TRBD1,-,TRBJ1-2,TGTGCCAGCAGGTTTACAGGGGGCGGTGGCTATGGCTACACCTTC,CASRFTGGGGYGYTF
TRBV5-6,TRBD1,-,TRBJ2-1,TGTGCCAGCAGCTGGGGACAGGGGGAGTACAATGAGCAGTTCTTC,CASSWGQGEYNEQFF